This T cell receptor (beta chain) was captured in a study of cytomegalovirus exposure and HLA in healthy donors (dated by TCRdb to the late 2010s). Study-wide context: According to a later analysis, one platform produced both the 110 or so validation repertoires and the approximately 670 repertoires of the first cohort. Besides the first cohort of 550 to 750 subjects, a separate validation cohort made up of 120 different subjects was used. The aim of the study was to test whether cataloging public T cell receptors could identify signatures of past pathogen exposure. High-throughput TCR immunosequencing, statistical association of individual TCRs with disease status, and machine learning were combined to predict cytomegalovirus infection status.

On this clone itself: Its antigen is still unknown. There are no base qualities to consult, and no much larger clone falls within one base.

The research as a whole found: Three of the identified cytomegalovirus-associated TCR beta chains were confirmed in vitro to be specific for cytomegalovirus antigens. In both the original and validation cohorts, the classifier was reported to diagnose cytomegalovirus status with high specificity and sensitivity. Most TCR sequences were observed very rarely across donors, whereas some public TCRs were present in many individuals. The study listed 164 TCR beta chains as associated with cytomegalovirus. Subsequent analysis determined that TCRs grouped into clusters in the first cohort also showed a tendency toward co-occurrence across the 120 validation repertoires, and roughly 94% of cluster scores exceeded 0. All 120 or so repertoires were used to score co-occurrence in the validation cohort in a later analysis, because that analysis had no HLA typing for the cohort. According to the authors, the approach could potentially be generalized to other disease states and immunological phenotypes.

The CDR3 starts with the cysteine, ends with the phenylalanine, and has 14 residues. CDR3 DNA is the only sequence kept; it has 42 bases, read in frame from the first base. For this chain, trimming is 10 bases at the V end and 3 bases at the J end, and the number of junction bases without a gene match is 8. CDR1 and CDR2 (SNHLY, FYNNEI) derive from the germline V gene. The donors belonged to the validation cohort of 90 to 150 subjects, which was separate from the roughly 680-subject first cohort. Library preparation was by the immunoSEQ multiplex PCR assay. Per the source publication's procedure: A statistical classification framework was built to diagnose cytomegalovirus status from the catalog of TCR beta chain sequences. TCRdb's version of the immuneACCESS table is confined to in-frame rearrangements and falls short of the full clone set. An unresolved V gene accounts for under half of the shortfall where checked; the remainder is of unknown origin. V and J calls and clone size come straight from that table; D and trimming were deduced from the DNA. For this sample the table gives over 150,000 clones, of which approximately 86% were detected only once. 2% to 2.5% of the sample belongs to the ten largest clones.

The rearranged chain carries TRBV2 and TRBJ2-1, with TRBD1 matching 8 junction bases. The sequenced material came from PBMCs. The clonotype was recovered from a young woman in good health and CMV-seronegative. The base sequence is TGTGCCATCCAGGACAGGGAAGGCTACAATGAGCAGTTCTTC. This is translated as CAIQDREGYNEQFF.